This T cell receptor beta chain came from a study of control samples from healthy donors and cancer patients. The assay was immunoSEQ multiplex PCR, and TCRdb's table has in-frame clones only and misses some. The table lists some 90,000 clones, 86% of them singletons. Germline CDR1 and CDR2: MDHEN and SYDVKM. Trimming removed 2 bases at V and 1 base at J, with 6 bases between. The CDR3 runs 13 residues. Specimen: blood. The sequence derives from a woman between 50 and 59 years old in good health. V and J are TRBV28 and TRBJ2-7; D not certain. The CDR3 region is CASSLGYSYEQYF. The CDR3 coding sequence is TGTGCCAGCAGTTTAGGGTATTCCTACGAGCAGTACTTC.